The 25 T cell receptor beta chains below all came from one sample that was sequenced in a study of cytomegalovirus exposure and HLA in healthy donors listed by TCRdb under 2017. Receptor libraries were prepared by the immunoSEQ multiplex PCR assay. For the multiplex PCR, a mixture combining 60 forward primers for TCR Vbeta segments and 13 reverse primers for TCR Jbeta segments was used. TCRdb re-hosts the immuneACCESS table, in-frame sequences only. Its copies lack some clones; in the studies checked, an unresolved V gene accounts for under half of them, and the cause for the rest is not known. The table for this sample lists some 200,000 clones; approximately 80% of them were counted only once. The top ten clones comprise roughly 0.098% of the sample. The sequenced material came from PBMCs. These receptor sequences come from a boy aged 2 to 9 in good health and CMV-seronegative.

CDR3 sequence: CASSPRSDSPLHF. CDR3 coding DNA: TGTGCCAGCTCACCACGGTCGGATTCACCCCTCCACTTT. V usage is TRBV18 and J usage is TRBJ1-6; D call uncertain. The CDR3 runs to 13 residues. Germline V lookup: CDR1 KGHSH, CDR2 LQKENI. V lost 1 base to trimming and J lost 8 bases, with 6 bases between them. Looking up the rest from reference TRBV18 and TRBJ1-6 gives the full variable domain: NAGVMQNPRHLVRRRGQEARLRCSPMKGHSHVYWYRQLPEEGLKFMVYLQKENIIDESGMPKERFSAEFPKEGPSILRIQQVVRGDSAAYFCASSPRSDSPLHFGNGTRLTVT.

The CDR3 loop is CASSVSGTGELFF. CDR3 DNA sequence: TGTGCCAGCAGCGTATCCGGCACCGGGGAGCTGTTTTTT. The chain couples TRBV9 to TRBJ2-2; D not certain. CDR1 and CDR2 from the germline V gene are SGDLS and YYNGEE. Trimming removed 1 base from V and 4 bases from J, with 5 bases in between. The CDR3 is 13 amino acids.

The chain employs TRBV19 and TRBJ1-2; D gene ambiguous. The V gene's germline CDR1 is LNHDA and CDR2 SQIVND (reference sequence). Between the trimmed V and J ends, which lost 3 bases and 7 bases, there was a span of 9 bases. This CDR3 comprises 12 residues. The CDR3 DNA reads TGTGCCAGTAGTATCGCCGGGTTTGGCTACACCTTC. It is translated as CASSIAGFGYTF.

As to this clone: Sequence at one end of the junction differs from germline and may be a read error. In nucleotides, the CDR3 is TGTACCAGCAGCGTAGGGATCGGGGAGCAGTACTTC. Protein sequence: CTSSVGIGEQYF. This sequence joins TRBV9 and TRBJ2-7; no reliable D call. Germline loops: CDR1 SGDLS, CDR2 YYNGEE. This CDR3 has 12 residues.

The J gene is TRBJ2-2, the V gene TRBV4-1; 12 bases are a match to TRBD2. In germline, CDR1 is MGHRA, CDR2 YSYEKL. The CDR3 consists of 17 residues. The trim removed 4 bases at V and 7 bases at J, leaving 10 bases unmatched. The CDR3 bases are TGCGCCAGCAGCCCGTACGGTCTAGCGGGGGGGAACGGGGAGCTGTTTTTT. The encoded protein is CASSPYGLAGGNGELFF.

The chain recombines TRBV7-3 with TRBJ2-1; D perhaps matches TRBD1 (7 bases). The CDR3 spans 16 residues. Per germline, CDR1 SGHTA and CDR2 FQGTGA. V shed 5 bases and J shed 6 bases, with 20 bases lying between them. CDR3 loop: CASSNMGGQLLNEQFF. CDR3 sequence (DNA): TGTGCCAGCAGCAACATGGGGGGACAGTTACTCAATGAGCAGTTCTTC.

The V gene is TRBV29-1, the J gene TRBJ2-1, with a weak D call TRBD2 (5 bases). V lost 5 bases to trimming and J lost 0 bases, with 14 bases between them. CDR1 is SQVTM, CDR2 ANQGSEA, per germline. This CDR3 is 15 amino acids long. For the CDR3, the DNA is TGCAGCGTTCTCGAGCGGACCCTCTCCTACAATGAGCAGTTCTTC. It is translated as CSVLERTLSYNEQFF.

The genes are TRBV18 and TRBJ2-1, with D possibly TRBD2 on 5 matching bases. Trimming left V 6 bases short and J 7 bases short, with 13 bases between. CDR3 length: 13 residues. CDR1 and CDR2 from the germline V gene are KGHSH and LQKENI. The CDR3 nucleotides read TGTGCCAGCTCTTGGGGAGTGGAGAATGAGCAGTTCTTC. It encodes CASSWGVENEQFF.

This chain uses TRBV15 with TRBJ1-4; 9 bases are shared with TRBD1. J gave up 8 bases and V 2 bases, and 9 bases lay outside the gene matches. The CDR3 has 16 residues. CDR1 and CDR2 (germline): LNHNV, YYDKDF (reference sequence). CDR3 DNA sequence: TGTGCCACCAGCAGACCAAAACAGGGGGCTGGGGAAAAACTGTTTTTT. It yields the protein CATSRPKQGAGEKLFF.

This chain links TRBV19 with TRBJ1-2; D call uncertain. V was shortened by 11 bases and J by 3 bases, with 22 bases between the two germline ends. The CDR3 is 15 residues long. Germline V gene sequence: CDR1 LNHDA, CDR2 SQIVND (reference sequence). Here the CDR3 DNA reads TGTGCCTCCAAAACCGCGGGGTATTGGGACTATGGCTACACCTTC. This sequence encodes CASKTAGYWDYGYTF.

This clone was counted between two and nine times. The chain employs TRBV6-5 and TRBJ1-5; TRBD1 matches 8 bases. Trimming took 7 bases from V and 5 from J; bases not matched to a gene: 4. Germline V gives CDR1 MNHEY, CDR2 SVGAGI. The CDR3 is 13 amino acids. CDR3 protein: CASMIQGDQPQHF. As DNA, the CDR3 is TGTGCCAGCATGATACAGGGGGATCAGCCCCAGCATTTT.

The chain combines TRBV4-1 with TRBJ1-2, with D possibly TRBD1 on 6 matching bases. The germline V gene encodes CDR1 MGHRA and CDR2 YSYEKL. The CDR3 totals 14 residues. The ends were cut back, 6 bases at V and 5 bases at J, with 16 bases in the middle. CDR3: CASSPERQEYGYTF. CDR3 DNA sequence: TGCGCCAGCAGTCCAGAGAGACAGGAGTATGGCTACACCTTC.

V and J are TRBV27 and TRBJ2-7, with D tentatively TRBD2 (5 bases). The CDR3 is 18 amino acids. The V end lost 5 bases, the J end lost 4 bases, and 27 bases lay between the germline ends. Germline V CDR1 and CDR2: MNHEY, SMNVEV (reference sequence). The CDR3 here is CASSRPASAGPGRYEQYF. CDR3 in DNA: TGTGCCAGCAGTCGTCCCGCCTCGGCGGGCCCTGGTCGGTACGAGCAGTACTTC.

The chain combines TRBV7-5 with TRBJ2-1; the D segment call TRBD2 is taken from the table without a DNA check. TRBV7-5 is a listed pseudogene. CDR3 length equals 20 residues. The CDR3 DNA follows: TGTGCCAGAAGCCCCGCCTTTGAACTAGCGGGTCGGCGGGGATACAATGAGCAGTTCTTC. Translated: CARSPAFELAGRRGYNEQFF.

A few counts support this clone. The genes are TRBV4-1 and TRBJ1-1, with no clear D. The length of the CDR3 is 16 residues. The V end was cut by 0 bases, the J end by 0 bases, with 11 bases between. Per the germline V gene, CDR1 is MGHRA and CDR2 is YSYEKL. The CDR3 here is CASSQDLTGMNTEAFF. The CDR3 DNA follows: TGCGCCAGCAGCCAAGATCTGACTGGAATGAACACTGAAGCTTTCTTT.

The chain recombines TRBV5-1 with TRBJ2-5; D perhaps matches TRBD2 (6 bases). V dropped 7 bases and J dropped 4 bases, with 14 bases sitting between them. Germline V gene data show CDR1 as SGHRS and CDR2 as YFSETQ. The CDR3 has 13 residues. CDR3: CASGGGTAETQYF. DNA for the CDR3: TGCGCCAGCGGTGGGGGGACCGCAGAGACCCAGTACTTC.

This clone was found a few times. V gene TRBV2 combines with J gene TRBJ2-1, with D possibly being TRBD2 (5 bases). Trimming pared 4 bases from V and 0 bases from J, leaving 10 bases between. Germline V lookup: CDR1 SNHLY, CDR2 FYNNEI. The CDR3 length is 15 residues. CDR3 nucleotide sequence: TGTGCCAGCAGTGTGAGGGAGAGCTCCTACAATGAGCAGTTCTTC. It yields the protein CASSVRESSYNEQFF.

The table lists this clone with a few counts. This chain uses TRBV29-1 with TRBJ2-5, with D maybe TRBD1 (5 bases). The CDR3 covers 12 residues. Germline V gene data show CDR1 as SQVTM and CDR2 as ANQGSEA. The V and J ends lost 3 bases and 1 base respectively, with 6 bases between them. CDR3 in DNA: TGCAGCGTTGACCAGGGCCAAGAGACCCAGTACTTC. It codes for CSVDQGQETQYF.

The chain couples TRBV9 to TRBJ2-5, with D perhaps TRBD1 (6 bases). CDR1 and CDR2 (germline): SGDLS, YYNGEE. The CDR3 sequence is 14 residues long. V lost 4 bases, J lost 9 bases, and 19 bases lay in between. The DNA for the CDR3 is TGTGCCAGCAGCCTCACCACAGGGCCCGGGGCCCAGTACTTC. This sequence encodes CASSLTTGPGAQYF.

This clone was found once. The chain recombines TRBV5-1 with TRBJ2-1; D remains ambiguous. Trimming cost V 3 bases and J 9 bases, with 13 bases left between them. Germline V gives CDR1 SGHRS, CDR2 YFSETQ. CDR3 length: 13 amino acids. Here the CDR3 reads CASSSALEVEQFF. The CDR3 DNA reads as TGCGCCAGCAGCTCGGCGCTTGAGGTTGAGCAGTTCTTC. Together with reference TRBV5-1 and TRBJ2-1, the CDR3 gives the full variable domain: KAGVTQTPRYLIKTRGQQVTLSCSPISGHRSVSWYQQTPGQGLQFLFEYFSETQRNKGNFPGRFSGRQFSNSRSEMNVSTLELGDSALYLCASSSALEVEQFFGPGTRLTVL.

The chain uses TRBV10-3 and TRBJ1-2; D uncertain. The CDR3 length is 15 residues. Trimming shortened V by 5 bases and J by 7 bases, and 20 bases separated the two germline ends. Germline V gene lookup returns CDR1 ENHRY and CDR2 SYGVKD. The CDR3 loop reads CAISFYEGPLGGYTF. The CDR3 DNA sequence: TGTGCCATCAGTTTTTACGAGGGCCCCCTTGGTGGCTACACCTTC.

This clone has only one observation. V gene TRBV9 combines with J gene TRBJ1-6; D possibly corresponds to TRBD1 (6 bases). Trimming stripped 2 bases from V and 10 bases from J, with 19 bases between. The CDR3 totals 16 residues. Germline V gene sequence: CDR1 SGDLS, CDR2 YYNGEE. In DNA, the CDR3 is TGTGCCAGCAGCGTTTCCCTTAGACAGGATCGATCACCCCTCCACTTT. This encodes CASSVSLRQDRSPLHF.

This chain's CDR3 is CARIKGLAGPTDTQYF. The CDR3 coding sequence is TGTGCCAGGATTAAGGGACTAGCGGGACCCACAGATACGCAGTATTTT. J is TRBJ2-3 and V is TRBV6-9; TRBD2 aligns across 13 bases. With 9 bases clipped from V and 2 bases from J, the junction kept 8 bases outside the gene matches. The germline CDR1 and CDR2 sequences are MNHGY and SVAAGI. This CDR3 is 16 amino acids long.

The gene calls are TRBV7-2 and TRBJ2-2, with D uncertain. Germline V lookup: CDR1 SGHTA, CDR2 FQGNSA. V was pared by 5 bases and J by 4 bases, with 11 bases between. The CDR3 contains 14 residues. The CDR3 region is CASSPSPSTGELFF. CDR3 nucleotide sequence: TGTGCCAGCAGCCCTAGTCCATCCACCGGGGAGCTGTTTTTT. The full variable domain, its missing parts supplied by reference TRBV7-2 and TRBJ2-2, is GAGVSQSPSNKVTEKGKDVELRCDPISGHTALYWYRQSLGQGLEFLIYFQGNSAPDKSGLPSDRFSAERTGGSVSTLTIQRTQQEDSAVYLCASSPSPSTGELFFGEGSRLTVL.

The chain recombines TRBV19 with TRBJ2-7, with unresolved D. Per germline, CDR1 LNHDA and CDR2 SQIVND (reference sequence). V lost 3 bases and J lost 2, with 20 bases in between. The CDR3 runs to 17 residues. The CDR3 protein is CASSISLSHSTTYEQYF. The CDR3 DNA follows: TGTGCCAGTAGTATCTCCCTCTCCCACTCCACCACCTACGAGCAGTACTTC.